This entry lists 15 T cell receptor beta chains sequenced from one sample in a study of blood T cell repertoires in COVID-19. TCRdb's table, derived via immunoSEQ multiplex PCR, lists solely in-frame clones and lacks some. The sample has 250,000 to 300,000 clones, 86% seen once. Source material: peripheral blood. The origin of the receptors is a woman aged 25 to 45 with COVID-19, enrolled during active disease.

The V call is TRBV28, the J call TRBJ1-2; D is unresolved. This CDR3 is built from 15 residues. Germline V CDR1 and CDR2: MDHEN, SYDVKM. Trimming cost V 5 bases and J 8 bases, with 21 bases left between them. DNA for the CDR3: TGTGCCAGCAGTCCAACCCGAGGAGGGCAAGGGGGCTACACCTTC. Its protein is CASSPTRGGQGGYTF.

V and J are TRBV19 and TRBJ1-5; no firm D call. CDR1 is LNHDA and CDR2 is SQIVND in the germline V gene (reference sequence). The V end was cut by 3 bases, the J end by 0 bases, with 12 bases between. The CDR3 length is 16 residues. The DNA for the CDR3 is TGTGCCAGTAGTATTTTCGAGGGTCTTAGCAATCAGCCCCAGCATTTT. The encoded protein is CASSIFEGLSNQPQHF.

V is TRBV27 and J is TRBJ2-7; TRBD1 aligns across 7 bases. After removal of 9 bases from V and 4 bases from J, the junction contained 9 bases not matched to a gene. This CDR3 has 13 residues. CDR1 and CDR2 from the germline V gene are MNHEY and SMNVEV (reference sequence). CDR3 protein: CASWAGGPYEQYF. The CDR3 DNA reads TGTGCCAGTTGGGCAGGGGGACCTTACGAGCAGTACTTC.

V is TRBV27 and J is TRBJ2-4; 10 bases match TRBD1. This CDR3 is built from 14 residues. From germline, CDR1 is MNHEY and CDR2 SMNVEV (reference sequence). Trimming cost V 4 bases and J 7 bases; bases outside gene matches: 4. The CDR3 loop is CASSSPGQGNIQYF. The CDR3 DNA sequence: TGTGCCAGCAGTTCACCGGGACAGGGGAACATTCAGTACTTC.

Turning to this clone: The sample contains more than one DNA sequence encoding this CDR3. The chain has TRBV28 and TRBJ2-7, with D perhaps matching TRBD2 (5 bases). Trimming took off 3 bases at V and 4 bases at J, with 7 bases between the two ends. The CDR3 is 12 residues long. Looked up from germline, CDR1 is MDHEN and CDR2 is SYDVKM. In nucleotides, the CDR3 is TGTGCCAGCAGTTTGGGGAGTTACGAGCAGTACTTC. This translates into CASSLGSYEQYF.

The chain has TRBV19 and TRBJ1-4; D is undetermined. The CDR3 contains 13 residues. V dropped 3 bases and J dropped 5 bases, with 7 bases sitting between them. Per germline, CDR1 LNHDA and CDR2 SQIVND (reference sequence). CDR3 DNA: TGTGCCAGTAGTATGAGGGCGAATGAAAAACTGTTTTTT. It codes for CASSMRANEKLFF.

The chain joins TRBV5-8 to TRBJ2-3, with TRBD2 matching over 7 bases. Germline V lookup: CDR1 SGHTS, CDR2 YDEGEE. After removal of 1 base from V and 2 bases from J, the junction contained 16 bases not matched to a gene. This CDR3 contains 19 residues. CDR3 sequence (DNA): TGTGCCAGCAGCTTGAAACCGCTTCGGACTAGGGATAACACAGATACGCAGTATTTT. The encoded protein is CASSLKPLRTRDNTDTQYF.

This chain joins TRBV5-6 and TRBJ1-2; unclear D gene. Trimming took 6 bases from V and 8 from J, leaving 11 bases between them. Germline V gene sequence: CDR1 SGHDT, CDR2 YYEEEE. The CDR3 has 11 residues. The CDR3, as DNA: TGTGCCAGCACCCACGCGGGCGGCTACACCTTC. It yields the protein CASTHAGGYTF.

The chain couples TRBV4-1 to TRBJ2-1, with TRBD2 matching over 12 bases. J gave up 8 bases and V 4 bases, and 6 bases lay outside the gene matches. This CDR3 contains 15 residues. Germline CDR1 is MGHRA and CDR2 is YSYEKL. The CDR3 spells CASSPLAGGPDEQFF. The DNA for the CDR3 is TGCGCCAGCAGCCCCCTAGCGGGGGGGCCGGATGAGCAGTTCTTC.

This clone has a single count. This chain joins TRBV5-8 and TRBJ1-3; D not certain. The germline V gene encodes CDR1 SGHTS and CDR2 YDEGEE. V was cut by 0 bases and J by 4 bases, with 11 bases left in between. The CDR3 loop spans 15 amino acids. The CDR3 sequence: CASSLETAGGNTIYF. The CDR3 coding sequence is TGTGCCAGCAGCTTGGAGACGGCGGGAGGAAACACCATATATTTT.

The rearrangement uses TRBV27 and TRBJ2-3; the D gene is possibly TRBD1 (6 bases). Per the germline V gene, CDR1 is MNHEY and CDR2 is SMNVEV (reference sequence). The CDR3 extends over 16 amino acids. The V end lost 6 bases, the J end lost 0 bases, and 16 bases lay between the germline ends. CDR3 bases: TGTGCCAGCAGGGCCCACAGGGTCCTAAGCACAGATACGCAGTATTTT. As protein: CASRAHRVLSTDTQYF.

This clone was seen only once. This rearrangement joins TRBV1 to TRBJ2-1; TRBD2, the D gene given by the table, was not confirmed from the DNA. TRBV1 is designated a pseudogene. This CDR3 spans 19 amino acids. The CDR3 spells CTSSLPFSGGQFYHNEQFF. The DNA for the CDR3 is TGCACCAGCTCTCTACCCTTCTCGGGGGGGCAATTCTACCACAATGAGCAGTTCTTC.

The chain uses TRBV27 and TRBJ2-3; unclear D gene. The CDR3 contains 14 residues. The V gene lost 5 bases and the J gene lost 6 bases, with 15 bases spanning the gap. Germline V CDR1 and CDR2: MNHEY, SMNVEV (reference sequence). CDR3 coding DNA: TGTGCCAGCAGTCGCGATGCCCCCCTCGATACGCAGTATTTT. Residues: CASSRDAPLDTQYF.

The rearrangement joins TRBV20-1 to TRBJ2-7; 11 bases align to TRBD1. Germline V gene data show CDR1 as DFQATT and CDR2 as SNEGSKA (reference sequence). Unmatched junction bases numbered 6, after V lost 3 bases and J lost 5 bases. The CDR3 loop spans 14 amino acids. The CDR3 loop reads CSASGGQGVHEQYF. In DNA, the CDR3 is TGCAGTGCTAGTGGGGGACAGGGGGTCCACGAGCAGTACTTC.

V is TRBV16 and J is TRBJ1-1, with 7 bases lining up with TRBD1. Germline assignment: CDR1 KGHSY and CDR2 FQNENV. The J segment lost 1 base and the V segment lost 4 bases, leaving 0 bases of the junction unmatched. There are 13 residues in the CDR3. CDR3 protein: CASSRQGNTEAFF. In DNA form, the CDR3 reads TGTGCCAGCAGCCGACAGGGGAACACTGAAGCTTTCTTT.